This record looks at one T cell receptor beta chain sequence and its context. The clone's antigen remains unknown. Base qualities are not recorded, but no much larger clone differs from it by a single base. Other DNA sequences from this sample encode an identical CDR3 as well. This entry is derived from a study of TIL therapy for anti-PD-1-resistant metastatic lung cancer (dated by TCRdb to about 2021). Regarding the study in general: Enrolled patients had a median age of almost 55 years (range 38-75) and a median tumor PD-L1 proportion score of 6%. Clonotypes were tracked across tumor, expanded TIL product and serial blood samples by T cell receptor beta sequencing of tumor and peripheral blood. The cohort was predominantly lung adenocarcinoma, with a handful of EGFR-mutant and two ALK-rearranged tumors, and half of patients were current or former smokers. A median non-synonymous tumor mutation burden of about 1.6 mutations per megabase was determined across the cohort by whole-exome sequencing.

Results and caveats for the whole study, not just this receptor: Clonal turnover during TIL culture was high, and many clones enriched in the product were not detected in the baseline tumor, suggesting clonal contraction rather than faithful expansion. The cohort was highly selected, including more treatment-naive, never-smoker and oncogene-addicted patients than is typical, which limits generalizability. The study protocol defined all tumor marker inferences as exploratory. Higher clonality and lower diversity were observed in expanded TIL cultures than in baseline intratumoral T cells (median clonality approximately 6.4% vs 31%, p < 0.0001).

TCR beta CDR3 regions were amplified from genomic DNA with the immunoSEQ v3 hsTCRB kit using bias-controlled multiplex PCR. TCR libraries were sequenced on an Illumina NextSeq 500 to around 1.9 million read pairs for survey level or about 5-6 million for deep level. On the authors' methods: V, D and J genes were assigned, non-productive sequences were removed, and clonality was reported by immunoSEQ Analyzer software. To compare repertoires between infused TIL and blood, productive Simpson clonality was used along with the Morisita overlap index of productive TRB rearrangements. The source is immuneACCESS, and TCRdb retained only in-frame sequences with V and J called. Part of the clones is not carried over; for the studies checked, unresolved V genes explain less than half of this, and the remainder is unexplained. That table supplies the V and J calls and clone size; D and trimming were determined from the DNA. Within this sample are about 6,400 clones, with 64% of them counted one time only. Jointly, the top ten make up under 7.5% of the sample.

Interpreted using the paper, the time point label stands for: pre-treatment sample, taken before nivolumab and TIL therapy. The baseline tumor samples were excised metastases, mostly pleural nodules or supraclavicular lymph nodes, taken from the same resection that was used to grow TIL. Tumors were collected before any PD-1/PD-L1 blockade, after which patients were given nivolumab, and patients who progressed were given lymphodepletion, an infusion of expanded TIL and IL-2. Adults with stage 4 NSCLC were enrolled in a dual-center phase I trial from late 2017 to early 2020. Samples came from a single-arm, open-label phase I trial of tumor-infiltrating lymphocyte therapy with nivolumab in advanced non-small cell lung cancer. Parts of each resected tumor were snap-frozen in liquid nitrogen and kept at -80 degrees C. Tumor regions of interest were selected on H&E sections using laser-capture macrodissection, ground into approximately 14 mg aliquots, and extracted using Qiagen Allprep kits.

The CDR3 contains 13 residues, cysteine and phenylalanine counted. Just CDR3 DNA is preserved here, 39 bases in frame from base 1. The germline V gene gives CDR1 as SGHRS and CDR2 as YFSETQ. V is pared back by 4 bases and J by 4 bases, with 12 bases lying between the germline termini. Material: tumor tissue, obtained at baseline. The sequence was collected from a person between 25 and 79 years old with non-small cell lung cancer. The chain was built from TRBV5-1 and TRBJ2-7; the D gene remains uncertain. The bases read TGCGCCAGCAGCCCCGGGCTAGATTACGAGCAGTACTTC. The translation is CASSPGLDYEQYF.